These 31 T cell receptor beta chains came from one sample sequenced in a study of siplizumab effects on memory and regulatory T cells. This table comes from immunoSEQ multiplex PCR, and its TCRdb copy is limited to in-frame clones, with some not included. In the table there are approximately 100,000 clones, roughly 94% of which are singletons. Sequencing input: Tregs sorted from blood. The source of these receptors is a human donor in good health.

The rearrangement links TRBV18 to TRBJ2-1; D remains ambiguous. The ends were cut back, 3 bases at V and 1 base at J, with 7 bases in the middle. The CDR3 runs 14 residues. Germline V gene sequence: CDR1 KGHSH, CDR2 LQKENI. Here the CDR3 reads CASSPGQSYNEQFF. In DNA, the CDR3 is TGTGCCAGCTCACCTGGGCAATCCTACAATGAGCAGTTCTTC.

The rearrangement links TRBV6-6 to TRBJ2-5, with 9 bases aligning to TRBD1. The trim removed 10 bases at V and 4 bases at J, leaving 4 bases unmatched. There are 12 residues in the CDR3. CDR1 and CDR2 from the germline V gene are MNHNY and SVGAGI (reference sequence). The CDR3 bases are TGTGCCACCAAGGGACAGGGAGAGACCCAGTACTTC. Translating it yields CATKGQGETQYF.

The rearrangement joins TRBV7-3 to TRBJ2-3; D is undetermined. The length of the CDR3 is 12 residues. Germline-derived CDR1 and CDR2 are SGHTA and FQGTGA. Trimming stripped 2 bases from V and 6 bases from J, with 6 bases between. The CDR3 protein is CASSLDSDTQYF. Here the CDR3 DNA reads TGTGCCAGCAGCTTAGACTCGGATACGCAGTATTTT.

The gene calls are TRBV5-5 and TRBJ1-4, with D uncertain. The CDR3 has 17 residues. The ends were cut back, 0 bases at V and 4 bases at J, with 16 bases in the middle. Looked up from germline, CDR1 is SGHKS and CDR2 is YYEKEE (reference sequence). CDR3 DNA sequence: TGTGCCAGCAGCTTGGCGGTAGGAGCTACTAATAATGAAAAACTGTTTTTT. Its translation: CASSLAVGATNNEKLFF. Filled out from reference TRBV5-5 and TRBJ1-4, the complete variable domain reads DAGVTQSPTHLIKTRGQQVTLRCSPISGHKSVSWYQQVLGQGPQFIFQYYEKEERGRGNFPDRFSARQFPNYSSELNVNALLLGDSALYLCASSLAVGATNNEKLFFGSGTQLSVL.

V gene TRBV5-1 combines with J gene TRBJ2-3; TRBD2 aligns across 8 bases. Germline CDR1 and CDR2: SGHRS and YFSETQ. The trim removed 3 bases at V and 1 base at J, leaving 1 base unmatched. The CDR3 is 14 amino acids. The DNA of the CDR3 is TGCGCCAGCAGCTCGACTAGCGGCACAGATACGCAGTATTTT. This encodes CASSSTSGTDTQYF. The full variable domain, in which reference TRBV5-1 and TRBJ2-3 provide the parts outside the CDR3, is KAGVTQTPRYLIKTRGQQVTLSCSPISGHRSVSWYQQTPGQGLQFLFEYFSETQRNKGNFPGRFSGRQFSNSRSEMNVSTLELGDSALYLCASSSTSGTDTQYFGPGTRLTVL.

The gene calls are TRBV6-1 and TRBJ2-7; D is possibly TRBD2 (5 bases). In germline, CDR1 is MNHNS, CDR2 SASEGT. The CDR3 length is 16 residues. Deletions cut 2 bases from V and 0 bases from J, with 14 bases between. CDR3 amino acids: CASSERRQSSSYEQYF. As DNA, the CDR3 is TGTGCCAGCAGTGAAAGGAGGCAGAGCAGCTCCTACGAGCAGTACTTC.

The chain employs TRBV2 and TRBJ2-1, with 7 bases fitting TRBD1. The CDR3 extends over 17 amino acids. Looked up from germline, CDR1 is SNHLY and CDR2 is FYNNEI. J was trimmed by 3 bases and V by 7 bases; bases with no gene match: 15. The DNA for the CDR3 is TGTGCCAGCACCGGTACCCCCCTCACAGGGGACTACAATGAGCAGTTCTTC. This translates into CASTGTPLTGDYNEQFF.

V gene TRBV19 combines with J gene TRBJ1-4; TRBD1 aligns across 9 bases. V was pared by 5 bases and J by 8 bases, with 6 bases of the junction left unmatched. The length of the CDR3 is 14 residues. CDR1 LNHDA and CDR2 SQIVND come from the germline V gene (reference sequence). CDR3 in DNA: TGTGCCAGTAGTGTGGGACAGGGAGCCGAAAAACTGTTTTTT. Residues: CASSVGQGAEKLFF.

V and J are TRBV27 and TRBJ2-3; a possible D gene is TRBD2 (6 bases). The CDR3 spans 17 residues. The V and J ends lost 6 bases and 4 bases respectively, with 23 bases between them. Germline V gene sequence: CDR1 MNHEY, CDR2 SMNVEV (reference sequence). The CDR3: CASSSPTAGTLPDTQYF. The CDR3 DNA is TGTGCCAGCAGCTCACCGACAGCCGGGACTTTGCCAGATACGCAGTATTTT.

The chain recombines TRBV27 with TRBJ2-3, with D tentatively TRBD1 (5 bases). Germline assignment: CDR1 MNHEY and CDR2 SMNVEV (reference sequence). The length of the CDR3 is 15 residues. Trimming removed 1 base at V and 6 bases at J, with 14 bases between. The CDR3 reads CASSLWGRRVDTQYF. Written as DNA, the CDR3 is TGTGCCAGCAGTTTATGGGGCAGAAGGGTGGATACGCAGTATTTT.

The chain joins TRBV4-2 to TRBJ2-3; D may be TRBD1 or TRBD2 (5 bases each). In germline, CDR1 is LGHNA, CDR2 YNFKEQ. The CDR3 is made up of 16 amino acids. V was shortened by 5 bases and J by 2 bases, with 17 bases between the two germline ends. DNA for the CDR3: TGTGCCAGCAGCTACATATCAGGGACGCCCACAGATACGCAGTATTTT. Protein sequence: CASSYISGTPTDTQYF.

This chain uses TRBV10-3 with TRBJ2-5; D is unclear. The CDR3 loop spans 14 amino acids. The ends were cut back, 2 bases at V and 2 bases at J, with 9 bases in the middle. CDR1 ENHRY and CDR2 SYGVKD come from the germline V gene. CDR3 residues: CAISERAVQETQYF. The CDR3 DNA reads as TGTGCCATCAGTGAGCGGGCAGTTCAAGAGACCCAGTACTTC.

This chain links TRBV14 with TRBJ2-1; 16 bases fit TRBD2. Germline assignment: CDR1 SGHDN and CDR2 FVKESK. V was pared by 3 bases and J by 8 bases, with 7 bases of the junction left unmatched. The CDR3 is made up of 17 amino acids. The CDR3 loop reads CASSHPGLAGGPYEQFF. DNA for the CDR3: TGTGCCAGCAGCCACCCGGGACTAGCGGGAGGGCCTTATGAGCAGTTCTTC.

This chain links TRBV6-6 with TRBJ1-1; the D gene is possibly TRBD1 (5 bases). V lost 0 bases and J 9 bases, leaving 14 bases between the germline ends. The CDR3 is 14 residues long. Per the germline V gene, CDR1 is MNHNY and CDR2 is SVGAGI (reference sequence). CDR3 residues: CASSYSSEGRKAFF. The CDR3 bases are TGTGCCAGCAGTTACTCGTCCGAGGGACGAAAAGCTTTCTTT.

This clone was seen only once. CDR3 DNA: TGTGCCAGCAGTTATCGCGACAGGGGCTACGAGCAGTACTTC. As protein: CASSYRDRGYEQYF. The chain uses TRBV6-5 and TRBJ2-7; 8 positions agree with TRBD1. There are 14 residues in the CDR3. The germline V gene has CDR1 MNHEY and CDR2 SVGAGI. V lost 3 bases and J lost 3; bases outside the gene matches: 4.

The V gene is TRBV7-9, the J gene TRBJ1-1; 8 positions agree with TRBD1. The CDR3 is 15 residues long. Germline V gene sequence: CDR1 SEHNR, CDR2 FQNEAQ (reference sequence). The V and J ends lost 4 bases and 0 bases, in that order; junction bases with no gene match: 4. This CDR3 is CASSSGQVMNTEAFF. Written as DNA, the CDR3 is TGTGCCAGCAGCTCGGGACAGGTGATGAACACTGAAGCTTTCTTT.

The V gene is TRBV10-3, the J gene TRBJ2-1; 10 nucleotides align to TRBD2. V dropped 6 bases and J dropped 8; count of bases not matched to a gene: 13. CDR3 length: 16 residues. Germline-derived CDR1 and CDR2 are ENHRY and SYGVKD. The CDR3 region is CAISNPPSGSSYEQFF. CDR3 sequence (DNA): TGTGCCATCAGCAACCCCCCTAGCGGGAGTTCGTATGAGCAGTTCTTC.

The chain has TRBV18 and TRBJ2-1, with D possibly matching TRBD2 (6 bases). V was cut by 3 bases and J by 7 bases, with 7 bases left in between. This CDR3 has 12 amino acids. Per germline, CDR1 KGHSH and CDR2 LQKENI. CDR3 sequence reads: CASSPGRNEQFF. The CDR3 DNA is TGTGCCAGCTCACCGGGGAGGAATGAGCAGTTCTTC.

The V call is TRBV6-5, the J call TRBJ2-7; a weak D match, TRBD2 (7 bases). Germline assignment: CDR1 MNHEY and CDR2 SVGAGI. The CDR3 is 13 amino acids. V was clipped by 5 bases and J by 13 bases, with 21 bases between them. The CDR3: CASSGTGGGSSYF. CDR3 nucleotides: TGTGCCAGCAGTGGGACCGGGGGCGGGAGTAGCTACTTC.

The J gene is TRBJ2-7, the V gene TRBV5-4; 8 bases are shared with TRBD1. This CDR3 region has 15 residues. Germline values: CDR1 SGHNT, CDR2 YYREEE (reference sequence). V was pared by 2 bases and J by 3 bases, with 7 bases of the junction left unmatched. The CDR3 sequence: CASSFPGQVIYEQYF. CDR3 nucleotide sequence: TGTGCCAGCAGCTTTCCGGGACAGGTGATCTACGAGCAGTACTTC.

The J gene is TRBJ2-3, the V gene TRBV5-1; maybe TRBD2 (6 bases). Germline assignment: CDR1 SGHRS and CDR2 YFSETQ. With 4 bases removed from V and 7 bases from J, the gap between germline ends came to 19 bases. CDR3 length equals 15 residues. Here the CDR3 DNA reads TGCGCCAGCAGCCCGGGGACTCTCATTGGATATACGCAGTATTTT. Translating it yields CASSPGTLIGYTQYF. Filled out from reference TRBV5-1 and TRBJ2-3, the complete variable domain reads KAGVTQTPRYLIKTRGQQVTLSCSPISGHRSVSWYQQTPGQGLQFLFEYFSETQRNKGNFPGRFSGRQFSNSRSEMNVSTLELGDSALYLCASSPGTLIGYTQYFGPGTRLTVL.

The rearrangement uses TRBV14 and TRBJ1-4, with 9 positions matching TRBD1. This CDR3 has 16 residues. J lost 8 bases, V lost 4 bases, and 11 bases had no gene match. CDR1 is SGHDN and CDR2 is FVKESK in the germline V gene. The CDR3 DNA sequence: TGTGCCAGCAGCCTATCAAACAGGGGGCAGGAAGAAAAACTGTTTTTT. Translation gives CASSLSNRGQEEKLFF.

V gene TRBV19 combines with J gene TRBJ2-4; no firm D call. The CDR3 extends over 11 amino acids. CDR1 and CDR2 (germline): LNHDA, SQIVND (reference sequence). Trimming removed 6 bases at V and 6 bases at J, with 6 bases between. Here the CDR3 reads CASRWGNIQYF. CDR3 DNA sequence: TGTGCCAGTAGATGGGGAAACATTCAGTACTTC.

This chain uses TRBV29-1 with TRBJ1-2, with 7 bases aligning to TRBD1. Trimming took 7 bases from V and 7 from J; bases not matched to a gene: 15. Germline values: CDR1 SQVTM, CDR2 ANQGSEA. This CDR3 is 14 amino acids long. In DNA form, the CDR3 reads TGCAGCGCCCTACCCCTCAGGGGGTGGTCTGGCTACACCTTC. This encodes CSALPLRGWSGYTF.

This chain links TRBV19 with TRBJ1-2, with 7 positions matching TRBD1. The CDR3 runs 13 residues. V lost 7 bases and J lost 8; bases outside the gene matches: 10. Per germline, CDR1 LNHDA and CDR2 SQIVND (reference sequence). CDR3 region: CASTLKQGRGYTF. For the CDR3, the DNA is TGTGCCAGTACCCTAAAACAGGGGAGGGGCTACACCTTC.

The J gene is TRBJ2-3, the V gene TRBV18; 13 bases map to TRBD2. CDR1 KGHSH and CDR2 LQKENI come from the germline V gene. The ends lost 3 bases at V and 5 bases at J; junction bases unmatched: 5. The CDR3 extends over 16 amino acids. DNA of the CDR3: TGTGCCAGCTCACCTAGACTAGCGGGAGGAAGAGATACGCAGTATTTT. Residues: CASSPRLAGGRDTQYF.

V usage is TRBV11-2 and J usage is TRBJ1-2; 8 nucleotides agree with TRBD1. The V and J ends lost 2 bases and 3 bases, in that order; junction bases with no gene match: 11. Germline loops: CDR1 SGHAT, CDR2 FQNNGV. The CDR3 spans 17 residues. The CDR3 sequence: CASSLRADRVTHYGYTF. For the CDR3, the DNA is TGTGCCAGCAGCTTACGAGCGGACAGGGTGACACACTATGGCTACACCTTC. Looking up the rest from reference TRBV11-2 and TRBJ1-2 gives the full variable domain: EAGVAQSPRYKIIEKRQSVAFWCNPISGHATLYWYQQILGQGPKLLIQFQNNGVVDDSQLPKDRFSAERLKGVDSTLKIQPAKLEDSAVYLCASSLRADRVTHYGYTFGSGTRLTVV.

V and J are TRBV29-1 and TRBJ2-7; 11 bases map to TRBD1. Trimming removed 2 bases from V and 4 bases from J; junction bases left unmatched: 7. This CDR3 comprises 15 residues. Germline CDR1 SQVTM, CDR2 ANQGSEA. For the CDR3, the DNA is TGCAGCGTTGAAACCGGGACAGGGGGAGATTACGAGCAGTACTTC. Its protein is CSVETGTGGDYEQYF.

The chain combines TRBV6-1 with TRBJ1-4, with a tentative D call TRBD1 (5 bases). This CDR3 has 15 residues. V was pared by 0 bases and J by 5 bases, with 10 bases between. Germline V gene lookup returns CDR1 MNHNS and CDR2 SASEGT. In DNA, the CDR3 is TGTGCCAGCAGTGAAGCTGACAGAGGAAATGAAAAACTGTTTTTT. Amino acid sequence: CASSEADRGNEKLFF.

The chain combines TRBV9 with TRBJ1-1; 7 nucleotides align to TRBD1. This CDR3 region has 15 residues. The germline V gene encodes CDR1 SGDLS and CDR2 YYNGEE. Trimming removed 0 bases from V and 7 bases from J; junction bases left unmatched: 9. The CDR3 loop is CASSVEAGGTDEAFF. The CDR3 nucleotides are TGTGCCAGCAGCGTAGAAGCAGGGGGTACGGATGAAGCTTTCTTT.

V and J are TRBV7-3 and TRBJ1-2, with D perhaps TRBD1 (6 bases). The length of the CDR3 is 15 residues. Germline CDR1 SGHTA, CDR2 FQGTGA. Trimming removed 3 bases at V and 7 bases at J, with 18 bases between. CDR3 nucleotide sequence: TGTGCCAGCAGCTTGGCAGGTGGGGGCGCTTCTGGCTACACCTTC. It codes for CASSLAGGGASGYTF.